The 10 T cell receptor beta chains presented below share a single source sample, sequenced in a study of T cell clonality in common variable immunodeficiency (dated by TCRdb to between 2014 and 2017). Library construction relied on the immunoSEQ multiplex PCR assay. Held by TCRdb, this immuneACCESS table contains in-frame sequences only and omits some clones. Under half of the omission traces to an unresolved V gene where checked; the cause of the rest is unknown. The table shows approximately 75,000 clones here, with no singletons. Around 0.82% of the sample is in the top ten clones. Sequencing was carried out using peripheral blood mononuclear cells. The receptors derive from a person between 18 and 75 years old in good health.

Many counts were recorded for this clone. The read terminates 3 residues ahead of where the CDR3 ends, so the germline J gene completes it. The gene calls are TRBV29-1 and TRBJ2-1, with no clear D. The V gene's germline CDR1 is SQVTM and CDR2 ANQGSEA. Trimming cost V 3 bases and J 7 bases, with 16 bases left between them. The CDR3 is made up of 14 amino acids. The sequenced CDR3 bases are TGCAGCGTTGATGTGTCAGGCGCCCTTAATGAG. It yields the protein CSVDVSGALNE. From start to end, the CDR3 is CSVDVSGALNEQFF.

This clone was seen repeatedly, ten times or more. Coverage ceases 3 residues before the CDR3 finishes, and the germline J gene fills in the end. The rearrangement uses TRBV19 and TRBJ1-3; D is undetermined. This CDR3 is built from 14 residues. The germline V and J ends were trimmed by 4 bases and 9 bases, with 16 bases remaining between them. CDR1 is LNHDA and CDR2 is SQIVND in the germline V gene (reference sequence). The CDR3 DNA, read in part, is TGTGCCAGTAGTACAGGAGAACGGCGAAGCACC. This gives the protein CASSTGERRST. The whole CDR3 sequence is CASSTGERRSTIYF.

The table lists this clone with many counts. With the read ending 3 residues before the CDR3 end, the germline J gene is used to fill in that end. J is TRBJ2-1 and V is TRBV30, with D hard to call. CDR3 size: 15 residues. V was clipped by 0 bases and J by 4 bases, with 13 bases between them. Germline V gene sequence: CDR1 GTSNPN, CDR2 SVGIG (reference sequence). The part of the CDR3 DNA that was read is TGTGCCTGGAGTGTACAAAACGGCAGGTACAATGAG. The encoded protein is CAWSVQNGRYNE. The CDR3 as a whole reads CAWSVQNGRYNEQFF.

The sample holds many counts of this clone. The CDR3 region is CSVQVETQYF. The sequenced CDR3 bases are TGCAGCGTTCAGGTGGAGACC. The V call is TRBV29-1, the J call TRBJ2-5; no clear D gene. The sequence runs out 3 residues before the end of the CDR3; the remainder is reconstructed from the germline J gene. The germline V gene has CDR1 SQVTM and CDR2 ANQGSEA. This CDR3 contains 10 residues. The V end was cut by 5 bases, the J end by 5 bases, with 6 bases between.

This clone was seen at least ten times. Read data end 3 residues before the CDR3 end; the end is taken from the germline J gene. The chain combines TRBV7-2 with TRBJ2-7; possible D gene TRBD1, 6 bases. Trimming removed 5 bases at V and 6 bases at J, with 17 bases between. Per germline, CDR1 SGHTA and CDR2 FQGNSA. CDR3 length: 14 amino acids. CDR3 protein: CASSPRTGWGEQYF. The DNA read from the CDR3 is TGTGCCAGCAGCCCCCGAACAGGGTGGGGCGAG.

This clone was recorded at least ten times. The CDR3 end lies 3 residues beyond the end of the read and is filled in from the germline J gene. The chain employs TRBV5-4 and TRBJ2-7; tentatively, D is TRBD2 (5 bases). The CDR3 runs to 16 residues. Germline CDR1 reads SGHNT; CDR2 reads YYREEE (reference sequence). V was shortened by 2 bases and J by 6 bases, with 21 bases between the two germline ends. CDR3 DNA (partial): TGTGCCAGCAGCTTCGGCGCTAGCCTCTCCAGGATCGAG. It yields the protein CASSFGASLSRIE. The CDR3 in full is CASSFGASLSRIEQYF.

The sample holds many counts of this clone. The CDR3 goes on 3 residues after the read ends, and that part is filled in from the germline J gene. The chain links TRBV7-3 to TRBJ1-1, with TRBD1 matching over 7 bases. CDR1 and CDR2 from the germline V gene are SGHTA and FQGTGA. CDR3 length: 16 residues. V gave up 5 bases and J gave up 0 bases; unmatched junction bases: 9. The sequenced part of the CDR3 DNA is TGTGCCAGCAGCCAGGGGACAGTGGGGTTGAACACTGAA. This translates into CASSQGTVGLNTE. The full CDR3 sequence reads CASSQGTVGLNTEAFF. Full variable domain (outside the CDR3, taken from reference TRBV7-3 and TRBJ1-1): GAGVSQTPSNKVTEKGKYVELRCDPISGHTALYWYRQSLGQGPEFLIYFQGTGAADDSGLPNDRFFAVRPEGSVSTLKIQRTERGDSAVYLCASSQGTVGLNTEAFFGQGTRLTVV.

This clone was seen ten or more times. The read terminates 3 residues ahead of where the CDR3 ends, so the germline J gene completes it. The chain has TRBV5-1 and TRBJ1-2; D not certain. This CDR3 comprises 14 residues. The germline V gene has CDR1 SGHRS and CDR2 YFSETQ. Trimming took off 4 bases at V and 7 bases at J, with 17 bases between the two ends. The CDR3 sequence is CASSPFGDNSGYTF. The DNA read from the CDR3 is TGCGCCAGCAGCCCCTTCGGGGATAATAGTGGC.

This clone was picked up many times. Germline is not matched at one junction end, which may reflect a read error. The CDR3 is cut off 3 residues early in the read; its end comes from the germline J gene. V gene TRBV4-2 combines with J gene TRBJ2-7, with D possibly being TRBD2 (5 bases). CDR1 and CDR2 (germline): LGHNA, YNFKEQ. The CDR3 loop spans 15 amino acids. Partial CDR3 DNA: TGCGCCAGCAGCCAAAAAGCGGAGGACTCCTACGAG. Amino acid sequence: CASSQKAEDSYE. Given in full, the CDR3 is CASSQKAEDSYEQYF.

This clone has a count of ten or more. The read terminates 3 residues ahead of where the CDR3 ends, so the germline J gene completes it. The rearrangement links TRBV18 to TRBJ2-1, with D maybe TRBD1 (5 bases). This CDR3 is 13 amino acids long. Germline assignment: CDR1 KGHSH and CDR2 LQKENI. Trimming stripped 5 bases from V and 3 bases from J, with 8 bases between. The CDR3 DNA, read in part, is TGTGCCAGCTCATCAGACAGCTACAATGAG. It codes for CASSSDSYNE. The whole CDR3 protein reads CASSSDSYNEQFF.